This TCR beta chain was sequenced for a study of blood T cell repertoires in COVID-19. Across the study: COVID-19 samples collected from the United States, Italy and Spain covered acute and convalescent phases.

The protocol was immunoSEQ multiplex PCR, while the TCRdb copy is restricted to in-frame clones and leaves out a portion. The sample has some 150,000 clones; about 89% are singletons. The sequence derives from a man over 45 with acute or convalescent COVID-19. What was sequenced was peripheral blood.

The CDR3 region has the DNA TGTGCCAGTACTAGCGGGAGTCGGAATGAGCAGTTCTTC. It encodes CASTSGSRNEQFF. The chain joins TRBV2 to TRBJ2-1; 11 nucleotides agree with TRBD2. This CDR3 is 13 amino acids long. The V and J ends lost 9 bases and 7 bases, in that order; junction bases with no gene match: 5. Germline V gene lookup returns CDR1 SNHLY and CDR2 FYNNEI.